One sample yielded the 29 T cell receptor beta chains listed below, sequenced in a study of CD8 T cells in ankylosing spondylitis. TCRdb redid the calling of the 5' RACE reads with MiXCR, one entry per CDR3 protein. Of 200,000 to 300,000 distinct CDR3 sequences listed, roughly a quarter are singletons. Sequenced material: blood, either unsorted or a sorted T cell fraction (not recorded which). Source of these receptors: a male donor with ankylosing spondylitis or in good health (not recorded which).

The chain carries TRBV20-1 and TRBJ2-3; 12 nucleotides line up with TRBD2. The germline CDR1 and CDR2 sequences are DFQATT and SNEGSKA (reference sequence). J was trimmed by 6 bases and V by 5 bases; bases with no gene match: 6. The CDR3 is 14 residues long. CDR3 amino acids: CSAPSSGGADTQYF. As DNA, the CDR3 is TGCAGTGCTCCTTCTAGCGGGGGGGCCGATACGCAGTATTTT.

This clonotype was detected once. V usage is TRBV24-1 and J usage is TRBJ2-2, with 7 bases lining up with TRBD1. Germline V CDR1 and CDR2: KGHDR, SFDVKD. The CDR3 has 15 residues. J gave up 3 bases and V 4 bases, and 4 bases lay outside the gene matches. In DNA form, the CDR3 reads TGTGCCACCAGTGACTCGGGACAGTACACCGGGGAGCTGTTTTTT. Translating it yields CATSDSGQYTGELFF.

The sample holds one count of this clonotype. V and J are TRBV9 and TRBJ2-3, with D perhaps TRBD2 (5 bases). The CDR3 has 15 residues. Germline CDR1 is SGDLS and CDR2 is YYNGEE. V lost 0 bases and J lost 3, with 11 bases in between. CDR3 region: CASSVGRGGTDTQYF. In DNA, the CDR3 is TGTGCCAGCAGCGTAGGCAGAGGCGGGACAGATACGCAGTATTTT.

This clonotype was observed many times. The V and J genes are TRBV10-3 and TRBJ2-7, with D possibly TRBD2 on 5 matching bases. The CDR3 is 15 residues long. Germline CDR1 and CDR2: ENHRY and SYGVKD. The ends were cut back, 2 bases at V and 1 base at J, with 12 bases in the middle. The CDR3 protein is CAISEGRTGSYEQYF. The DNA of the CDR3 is TGTGCCATCAGTGAGGGACGGACGGGGTCCTACGAGCAGTACTTC.

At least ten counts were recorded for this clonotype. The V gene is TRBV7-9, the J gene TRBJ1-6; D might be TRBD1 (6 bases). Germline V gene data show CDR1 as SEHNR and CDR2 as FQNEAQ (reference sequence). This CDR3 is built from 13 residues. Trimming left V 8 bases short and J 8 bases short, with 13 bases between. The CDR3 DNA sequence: TGTGCCAGCGGAGGGGGGGGGGATTCACCCCTCCACTTT. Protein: CASGGGGDSPLHF.

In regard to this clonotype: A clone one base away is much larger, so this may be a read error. The CDR3 region is CSASVEADTGELFF. The CDR3, as DNA: TGCAGTGCTAGTGTTGAGGCCGACACCGGGGAGCTGTTTTTT. The V gene is TRBV20-1, the J gene TRBJ2-2, with no clear D. This CDR3 contains 14 residues. With 3 bases removed from V and 3 bases from J, the gap between germline ends came to 11 bases. Germline CDR1 reads DFQATT; CDR2 reads SNEGSKA (reference sequence).

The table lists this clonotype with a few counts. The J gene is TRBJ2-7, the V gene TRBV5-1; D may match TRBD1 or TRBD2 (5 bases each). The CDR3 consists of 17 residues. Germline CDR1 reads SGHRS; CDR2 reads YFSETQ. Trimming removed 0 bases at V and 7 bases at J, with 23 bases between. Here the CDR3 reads CASSLGVGTLSTQEQYF. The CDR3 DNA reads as TGCGCCAGCAGCTTGGGGGTTGGGACCCTCTCAACCCAGGAGCAGTACTTC.

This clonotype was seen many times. CDR3 residues: CSVRDRYSYNEQFF. CDR3 DNA: TGCAGCGTGAGGGACAGGTACTCCTACAATGAGCAGTTCTTC. The J gene is TRBJ2-1, the V gene TRBV29-1; 8 positions agree with TRBD1. The CDR3 is 14 residues long. Trimming cost V 6 bases and J 0 bases; bases outside gene matches: 4. In germline, CDR1 is SQVTM, CDR2 ANQGSEA.

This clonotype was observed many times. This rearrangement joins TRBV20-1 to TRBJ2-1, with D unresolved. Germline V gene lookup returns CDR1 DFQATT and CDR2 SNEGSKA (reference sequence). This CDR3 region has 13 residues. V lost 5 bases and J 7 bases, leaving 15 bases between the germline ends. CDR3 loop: CSAPRTSGNEQFF. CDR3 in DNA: TGCAGTGCTCCTAGGACGAGTGGGAATGAGCAGTTCTTC.

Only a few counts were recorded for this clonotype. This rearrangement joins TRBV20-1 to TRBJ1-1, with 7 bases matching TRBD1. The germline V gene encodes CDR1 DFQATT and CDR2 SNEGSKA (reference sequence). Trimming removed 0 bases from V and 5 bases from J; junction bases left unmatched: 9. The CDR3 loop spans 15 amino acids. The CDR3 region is CSARDRGQPGTEAFF. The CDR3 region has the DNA TGCAGTGCTAGAGATAGGGGACAGCCGGGGACTGAAGCTTTCTTT.

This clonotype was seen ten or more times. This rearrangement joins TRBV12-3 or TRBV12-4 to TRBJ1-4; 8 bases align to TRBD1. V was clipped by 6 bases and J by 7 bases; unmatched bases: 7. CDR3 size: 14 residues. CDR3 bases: TGTGCCAGCAGACGGACAGGGCTGGGTGAAAAACTGTTTTTT. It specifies CASRRTGLGEKLFF.

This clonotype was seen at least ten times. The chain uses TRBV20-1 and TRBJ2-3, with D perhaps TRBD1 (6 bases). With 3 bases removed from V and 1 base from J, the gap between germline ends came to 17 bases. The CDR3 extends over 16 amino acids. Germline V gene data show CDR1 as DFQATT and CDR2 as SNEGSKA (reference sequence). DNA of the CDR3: TGCAGTGCTAGGGGGGTGGGGGCGGCTCGCACAGATACGCAGTATTTT. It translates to CSARGVGAARTDTQYF.

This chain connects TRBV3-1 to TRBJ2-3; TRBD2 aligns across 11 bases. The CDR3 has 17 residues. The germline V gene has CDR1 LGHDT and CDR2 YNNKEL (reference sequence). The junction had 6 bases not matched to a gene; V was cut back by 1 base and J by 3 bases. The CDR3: CASSQVWLAGGTDTQYF. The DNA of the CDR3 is TGTGCCAGCAGCCAAGTCTGGCTAGCGGGGGGTACAGATACGCAGTATTTT.

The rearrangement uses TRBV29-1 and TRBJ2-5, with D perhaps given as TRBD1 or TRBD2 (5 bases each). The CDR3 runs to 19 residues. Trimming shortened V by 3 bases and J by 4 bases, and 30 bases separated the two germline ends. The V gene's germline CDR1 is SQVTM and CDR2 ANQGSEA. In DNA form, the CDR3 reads TGCAGCGTTGAGGGAGCCCTCGAAGATCTGCAGGGCGTAGGAGAGACCCAGTACTTC. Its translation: CSVEGALEDLQGVGETQYF.

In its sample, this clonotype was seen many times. For the CDR3, the DNA is TGTGCCAGCAGCCCCCCGACTAGCGGGGGAGAGACCCAGTACTTC. The encoded protein is CASSPPTSGGETQYF. The chain recombines TRBV3-1 with TRBJ2-5, with TRBD2 matching over 12 bases. The junction had 4 bases not matched to a gene; V was cut back by 4 bases and J by 4 bases. The germline gives CDR1 LGHDT, CDR2 YNNKEL (reference sequence). CDR3 length: 15 amino acids.

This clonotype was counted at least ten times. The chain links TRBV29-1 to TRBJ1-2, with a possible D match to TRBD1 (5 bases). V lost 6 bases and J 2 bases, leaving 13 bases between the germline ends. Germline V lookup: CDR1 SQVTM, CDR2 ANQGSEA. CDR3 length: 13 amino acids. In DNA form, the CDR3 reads TGCAGCGTCCAGGGTCCAGGGAACTATGGCTACACCTTC. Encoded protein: CSVQGPGNYGYTF. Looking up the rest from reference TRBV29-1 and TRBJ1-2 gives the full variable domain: SAVISQKPSRDICQRGTSLTIQCQVDSQVTMMFWYRQQPGQSLTLIATANQGSEATYESGFVIDKFPISRPNLTFSTLTVSNMSPEDSSIYLCSVQGPGNYGYTFGSGTRLTVV.

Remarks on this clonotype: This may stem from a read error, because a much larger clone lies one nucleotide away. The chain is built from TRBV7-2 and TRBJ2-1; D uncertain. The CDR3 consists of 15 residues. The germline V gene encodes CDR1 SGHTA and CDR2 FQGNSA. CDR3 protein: CASSLASQSYNDQFF. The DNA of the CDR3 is TGTGCCAGCAGCTTAGCGTCTCAGTCCTACAATGATCAGTTCTTC.

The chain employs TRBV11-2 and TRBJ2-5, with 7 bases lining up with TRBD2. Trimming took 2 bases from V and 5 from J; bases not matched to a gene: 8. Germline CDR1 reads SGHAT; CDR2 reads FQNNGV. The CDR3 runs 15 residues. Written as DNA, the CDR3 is TGTGCCAGCAGCTTACCATTGCGGGGGAGGGAGACCCAGTACTTC. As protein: CASSLPLRGRETQYF.

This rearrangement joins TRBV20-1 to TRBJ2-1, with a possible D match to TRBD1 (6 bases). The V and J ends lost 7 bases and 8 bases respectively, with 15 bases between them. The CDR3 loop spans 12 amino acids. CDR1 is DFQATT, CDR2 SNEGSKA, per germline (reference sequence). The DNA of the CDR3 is TGCAGTGGTACAGGGTTTAGGCATGAGCAGTTCTTC. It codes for CSGTGFRHEQFF.

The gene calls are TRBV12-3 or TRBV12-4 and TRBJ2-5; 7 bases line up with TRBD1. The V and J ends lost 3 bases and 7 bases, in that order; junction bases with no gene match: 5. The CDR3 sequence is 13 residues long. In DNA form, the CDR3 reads TGTGCCAGCAGTTTTCGGGCAGGGGGGACCCAGTACTTC. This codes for CASSFRAGGTQYF.

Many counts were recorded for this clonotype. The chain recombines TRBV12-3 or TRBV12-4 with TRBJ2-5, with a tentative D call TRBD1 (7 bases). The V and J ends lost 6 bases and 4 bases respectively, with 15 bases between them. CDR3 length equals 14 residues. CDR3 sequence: CASRRDRSGETQYF. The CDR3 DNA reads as TGTGCCAGCAGGCGGGACAGAAGCGGAGAGACCCAGTACTTC.

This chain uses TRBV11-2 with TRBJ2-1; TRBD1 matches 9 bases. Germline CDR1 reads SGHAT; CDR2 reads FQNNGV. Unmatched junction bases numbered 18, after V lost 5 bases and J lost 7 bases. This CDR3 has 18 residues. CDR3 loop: CASSGYLRGQGGRNEQFF. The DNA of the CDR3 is TGTGCCAGCAGCGGATACCTTCGGGGACAGGGTGGTAGGAATGAGCAGTTCTTC.

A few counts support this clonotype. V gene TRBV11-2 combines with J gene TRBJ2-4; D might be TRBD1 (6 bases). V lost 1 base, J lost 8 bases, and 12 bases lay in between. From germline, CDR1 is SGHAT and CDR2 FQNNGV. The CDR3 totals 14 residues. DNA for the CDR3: TGTGCCAGCAGCTTAGGGACAGAGGTAGACATTCAGTACTTC. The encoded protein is CASSLGTEVDIQYF.

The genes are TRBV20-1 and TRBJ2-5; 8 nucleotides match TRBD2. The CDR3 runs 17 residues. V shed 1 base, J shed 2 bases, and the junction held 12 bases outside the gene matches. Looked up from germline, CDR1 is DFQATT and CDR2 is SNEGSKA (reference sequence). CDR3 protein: CSARGLGSGGVQETQYF. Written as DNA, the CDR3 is TGCAGTGCTAGAGGGCTTGGGAGCGGGGGCGTTCAAGAGACCCAGTACTTC.

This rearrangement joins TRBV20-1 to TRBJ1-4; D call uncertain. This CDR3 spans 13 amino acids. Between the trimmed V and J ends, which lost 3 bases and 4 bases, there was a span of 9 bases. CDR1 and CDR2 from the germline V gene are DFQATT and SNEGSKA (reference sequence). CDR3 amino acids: CSARDGNNEKLFF. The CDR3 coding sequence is TGCAGTGCTAGGGACGGGAATAATGAAAAACTGTTTTTT.

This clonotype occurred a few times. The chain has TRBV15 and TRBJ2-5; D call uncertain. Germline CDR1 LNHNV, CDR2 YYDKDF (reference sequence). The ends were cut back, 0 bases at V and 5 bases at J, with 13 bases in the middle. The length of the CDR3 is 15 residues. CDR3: CATSRDYAVMETQYF. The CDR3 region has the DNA TGTGCCACCAGCAGAGATTACGCAGTGATGGAGACCCAGTACTTC.

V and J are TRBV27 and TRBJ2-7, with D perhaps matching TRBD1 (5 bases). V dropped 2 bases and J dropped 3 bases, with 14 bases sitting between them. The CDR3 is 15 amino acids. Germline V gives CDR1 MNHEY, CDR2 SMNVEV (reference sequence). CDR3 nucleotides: TGTGCCAGCAGTTTACGCCCCGGACACATCTACGAGCAGTACTTC. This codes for CASSLRPGHIYEQYF.

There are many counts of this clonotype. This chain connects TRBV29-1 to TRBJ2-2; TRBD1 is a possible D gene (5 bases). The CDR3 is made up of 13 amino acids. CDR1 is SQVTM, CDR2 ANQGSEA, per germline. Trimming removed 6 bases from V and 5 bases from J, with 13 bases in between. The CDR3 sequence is CSVRGKGTGELFF. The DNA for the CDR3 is TGCAGCGTACGCGGAAAGGGGACCGGGGAGCTGTTTTTT.

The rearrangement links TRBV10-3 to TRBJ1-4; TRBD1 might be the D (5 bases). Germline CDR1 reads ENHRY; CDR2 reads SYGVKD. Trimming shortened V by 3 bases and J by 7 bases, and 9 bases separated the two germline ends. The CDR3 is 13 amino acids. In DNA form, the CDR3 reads TGTGCCATCAGTGACGGGGGAGGTGAAAAACTGTTTTTT. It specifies CAISDGGGEKLFF.